These T cell receptor beta chains were read from a single sample in a study of T cells after yellow fever vaccination. TCRdb ran MiXCR on the 5' RACE reads and lists one entry per CDR3 protein. The sample includes nearly 550,000 distinct CDR3 sequences, under 25% of them seen just once. The sample was PBMCs, taken 15 days after the yellow fever booster vaccination. The receptors stem from a young man who received the YFV17D yellow fever vaccine. CDR3s include the opening cysteine and the closing phenylalanine or tryptophan. D genes are given only for firm matches. The size field is filled for only some rows; it gives once, few, many or a size class.

clone size: .; D gene: TRBD2; V gene: TRBV9; J gene: TRBJ2-4; CDR3 protein: CASSPAPGLAFNIQYF; CDR3 DNA: TGTGCCAGCAGCCCGGCCCCGGGACTAGCCTTTAACATTCAGTACTTC
clone size: many; D gene: .; V gene: TRBV19; J gene: TRBJ2-1; CDR3 protein: CASSPMRASYNEQFF; CDR3 DNA: TGTGCCAGTAGTCCCATGAGGGCCTCGTACAATGAGCAGTTCTTC
clone size: few; D gene: TRBD2; V gene: TRBV20-1; J gene: TRBJ2-7; CDR3 protein: CSARGVAGNRYEQYF; CDR3 DNA: TGCAGTGCTAGAGGCGTAGCGGGAAATCGGTACGAGCAGTACTTC
clone size: .; D gene: .; V gene: TRBV20-1; J gene: TRBJ2-3; CDR3 protein: CSANPRGDTQYF; CDR3 DNA: TGCAGTGCTAATCCCCGGGGTGATACGCAGTATTTT
clone size: .; D gene: .; V gene: TRBV7-9; J gene: TRBJ1-1; CDR3 protein: CASSSQDGEAFF; CDR3 DNA: TGTGCCAGCAGCTCACAGGACGGTGAAGCTTTCTTT
clone size: .; D gene: TRBD1; V gene: TRBV20-1; J gene: TRBJ1-5; CDR3 protein: CSARHRGFRNQPQHF; CDR3 DNA: TGCAGTGCTCGCCACAGGGGTTTTCGCAATCAGCCCCAGCATTTT
clone size: .; D gene: .; V gene: TRBV11-2; J gene: TRBJ2-7; CDR3 protein: CASSLGKFPYEQYF; CDR3 DNA: TGTGCCAGCAGCTTAGGGAAATTTCCCTACGAGCAGTACTTC
clone size: .; D gene: .; V gene: TRBV20-1; J gene: TRBJ2-2; CDR3 protein: CSVVDLNTGELFF; CDR3 DNA: TGCAGTGTTGTCGACCTGAACACCGGGGAGCTGTTTTTT
clone size: few; D gene: .; V gene: TRBV5-1; J gene: TRBJ2-3; CDR3 protein: CASSLAGPPDTQYF; CDR3 DNA: TGCGCCAGCAGCTTGGCGGGCCCCCCAGATACGCAGTATTTT
clone size: .; D gene: TRBD1; V gene: TRBV12-3/TRBV12-4; J gene: TRBJ2-2; CDR3 protein: CASSFSDRGELFF; CDR3 DNA: TGTGCCAGCAGTTTCTCGGACAGGGGGGAGCTGTTTTTT
clone size: .; D gene: .; V gene: TRBV3-1; J gene: TRBJ2-7; CDR3 protein: CASSQGDRSYEQYF; CDR3 DNA: TGTGCCAGCAGCCAAGGAGACAGGTCCTACGAGCAGTACTTC
clone size: few; D gene: .; V gene: TRBV10-2; J gene: TRBJ2-1; CDR3 protein: CASSHQGSYNEQFF; CDR3 DNA: TGCGCCAGCAGCCACCAGGGGTCCTACAATGAGCAGTTCTTC
clone size: few; D gene: TRBD1; V gene: TRBV7-2; J gene: TRBJ1-2; CDR3 protein: CASSSSGGGYGYTF; CDR3 DNA: TGTGCCAGCAGCTCGTCAGGGGGCGGCTATGGCTACACCTTC
clone size: few; D gene: TRBD1; V gene: TRBV20-1; J gene: TRBJ2-3; CDR3 protein: CSARRQGSTDTQYF; CDR3 DNA: TGCAGTGCCAGGAGACAGGGTAGCACAGATACGCAGTATTTT
clone size: .; D gene: TRBD2; V gene: TRBV20-1; J gene: TRBJ2-3; CDR3 protein: CSARDPGRATDTQYF; CDR3 DNA: TGCAGTGCTAGAGATCCGGGGAGGGCCACGGATACGCAGTATTTT
clone size: few; D gene: .; V gene: TRBV6-2/TRBV6-3; J gene: TRBJ2-1; CDR3 protein: CASRNGDEQFF; CDR3 DNA: TGTGCCAGCAGAAACGGGGATGAGCAGTTCTTC
clone size: few; D gene: .; V gene: TRBV7-9; J gene: TRBJ2-1; CDR3 protein: CASSAPPGSSSYNEQFF; CDR3 DNA: TGTGCCAGCAGCGCCCCCCCTGGCTCCAGCTCCTACAATGAGCAGTTCTTC
clone size: .; D gene: TRBD1; V gene: TRBV5-1; J gene: TRBJ2-7; CDR3 protein: CASSSGQHLRGQYF; CDR3 DNA: TGCGCCAGCAGCTCGGGACAGCACCTACGAGGGCAGTACTTC
clone size: .; D gene: .; V gene: TRBV12-3/TRBV12-4; J gene: TRBJ1-3; CDR3 protein: CASSATQQGNTIYF; CDR3 DNA: TGTGCCAGCAGTGCGACTCAACAGGGAAACACCATATATTTT